This is a list of T cell receptor beta chains from one sample in a study of shared clonotypes between healthy human individuals. This table comes from immunoSEQ multiplex PCR, and its TCRdb copy is limited to in-frame clones, with some not included. In the table there are under 1,900,000 clones, less than 99% of which are singletons. The sample was naive CD4+ T cells sorted from blood. These TCRs come from a man younger than 45 in good health. CDR3s include the opening cysteine and the closing phenylalanine or tryptophan. Each record gives: D gene, J gene, clone size, V gene, CDR3 DNA, CDR3 protein. The D gene is left open where the match is weak. For some rows the clone size is stated as once, few or many, or as a class when expanded; others skip it.

-	TRBJ2-5	-	TRBV5-1	TGCGCCAGCAGCTTCATATCGGTAGAAGAGACCCAGTACTTC	CASSFISVEETQYF
-	TRBJ2-7	-	TRBV5-4	TGTGCCAGCAGCTTGGGGGGAGGCGAGCAGTACTTC	CASSLGGGEQYF
-	TRBJ2-7	-	TRBV2	TGTGCCAGCAGTGATATGCTAGGGCTCTACGAGCAGTACTTC	CASSDMLGLYEQYF
TRBD2	TRBJ2-2	-	TRBV9	TGTGCCAGCAGGACCGGGACTAGCACCGGGGAGCTGTTTTTT	CASRTGTSTGELFF
-	TRBJ2-3	-	TRBV6-6	TGTGCCAGCAAAAGTACGGATACGCAGTATTTT	CASKSTDTQYF
-	TRBJ2-7	-	TRBV2	TGTGCCAGCAGTCAGACCCTCTACGAGCAGTACTTC	CASSQTLYEQYF
-	TRBJ2-6	-	TRBV18	TGTGCCAGCTCACCGACAGGACCCGGGGCCAACGTCCTGACTTTC	CASSPTGPGANVLTF
-	TRBJ2-1	-	TRBV6-5	TGTGCCAGCCGTCGGGTTTGGTTTTACAATGAGCAGTTCTTC	CASRRVWFYNEQFF
-	TRBJ2-3	-	TRBV18	TGTGCCAGCTCAGCTGGAGGGGGCACAGATACGCAGTATTTT	CASSAGGGTDTQYF
-	TRBJ1-5	-	TRBV2	TGTGCCAGCCGAGGCAATAGCAATCAGCCCCAGCATTTT	CASRGNSNQPQHF
-	TRBJ2-5	-	TRBV6-1	TGTGCCAGCAGTGGGGGACCGCAAGAGACCCAGTACTTC	CASSGGPQETQYF
TRBD1	TRBJ2-5	-	TRBV10-3	TGTGCCATCAGACCCGGGACAGAGACCCAAGAGACCCAGTACTTC	CAIRPGTETQETQYF
-	TRBJ2-7	-	TRBV7-2	TGTGCCAGCAGCCGCGTGCGGCGGGAGCAGTACTTC	CASSRVRREQYF
TRBD1	TRBJ1-2	-	TRBV10-3	TGTGCCATCAGGCCCGGGACAGGGGGCAAGGGCGCCTATGGCTACACCTTC	CAIRPGTGGKGAYGYTF
TRBD1	TRBJ1-4	once	TRBV29-1	TGCAGCGCCGGGGACAGGGCCGGGGAAAAACTGTTTTTT	CSAGDRAGEKLFF
TRBD1	TRBJ2-7	once	TRBV6-4	TGTGCCAGCAGGCACAACCCCGGGACAGGGGAATACGAGCAGTACTTC	CASRHNPGTGEYEQYF
-	TRBJ1-5	-	TRBV30	TGTGCCTGGAGTCGTGTCAATAGCAATCAGCCCCAGCATTTT	CAWSRVNSNQPQHF
-	TRBJ2-7	-	TRBV7-9	TGTGCCAGCAGCCCATTTGCGGTCTACGAGCAGTACTTC	CASSPFAVYEQYF
-	TRBJ2-1	-	TRBV9	TGTGCCAGCAGCGTAGGAGTAAATGGGGGTTCCGGCAATGAGCAGTTCTTC	CASSVGVNGGSGNEQFF
TRBD2	TRBJ2-7	once	TRBV5-8	TGTGCCAGCAGCTTTAGCGGGCGCCCAGCCTACGAGCAGTACTTC	CASSFSGRPAYEQYF
-	TRBJ1-4	-	TRBV9	TGTGCCAGCAGCGTAGGGCAGCGTAGTGAAAAACTGTTTTTT	CASSVGQRSEKLFF
TRBD1	TRBJ2-7	-	TRBV20-1	TGCAGTGCTAGTAGGGGGCTTGAGCAGTACTTC	CSASRGLEQYF
-	TRBJ2-2	-	TRBV27	TGTGCCAGCAGTTTAAGAGGAACCGGGGAGCTGTTTTTT	CASSLRGTGELFF
TRBD1	TRBJ2-5	-	TRBV10-1	TGCGCCAGTTCGAATTCGACAGGGGTGGAGACCCAGTACTTC	CASSNSTGVETQYF
-	TRBJ2-5	-	TRBV30	TGTGCCTGGAGTGTAGTAGGGAACGGGGGAATGTCCCAGTACTTC	CAWSVVGNGGMSQYF
-	TRBJ1-1	-	TRBV5-1	TGCGCCAGCAGTTCCGACCCGAACACTGAAGCTTTCTTT	CASSSDPNTEAFF
TRBD2	TRBJ2-3	once	TRBV6-1	TGTGCCAGCAGTGAAGATCCTCTAGCGGGACACACAGATACGCAGTATTTT	CASSEDPLAGHTDTQYF